This TCR beta chain appears in the sequencing data of a study of control samples from healthy donors and cancer patients. Method: immunoSEQ multiplex PCR; TCRdb's copy keeps in-frame clones and lacks some. The data contain tens of thousands of clones, around 96% of them singletons. This clone came up once. This CDR3 region has 13 residues. The V segment lost 6 bases and the J segment 5 bases; nucleotides outside the gene matches: 2. Per the germline V gene, CDR1 is SGHRS and CDR2 is YFSETQ. The chain recombines TRBV5-1 with TRBJ2-1; TRBD2 matches 10 bases. The sequence was collected from a woman under 40 in good health. The specimen was blood. The DNA for the CDR3 is TGCGCCAGCACCGGGACTAGCGACAATGAGCAGTTCTTC. Its translation: CASTGTSDNEQFF.